The 31 T cell receptor beta chains in this list originate from one sample, sequenced in a study of blood T cell repertoires in COVID-19. Measured with immunoSEQ multiplex PCR; TCRdb has only the in-frame clones, and not every one. The data show some 270,000 clones, approximately 89% seen once. The sample taken for sequencing was PBMCs or T cells enriched from blood (not recorded which). All receptors come from a man aged 35 to 55 who had been exposed to COVID-19.

The gene calls are TRBV4-2 and TRBJ1-4; D gene uncertain. In germline, CDR1 is LGHNA, CDR2 YNFKEQ. V was clipped by 0 bases and J by 4 bases, with 12 bases between them. The CDR3 is 16 amino acids. The CDR3 region has the DNA TGTGCCAGCAGCCAAGATCGGAGCGAGCTTAATGAAAAACTGTTTTTT. It specifies CASSQDRSELNEKLFF.

The V and J genes are TRBV5-4 and TRBJ2-5, with D perhaps TRBD1 (5 bases). The CDR3 consists of 13 residues. Germline assignment: CDR1 SGHNT and CDR2 YYREEE (reference sequence). The germline V and J ends were trimmed by 9 bases and 2 bases, with 14 bases remaining between them. CDR3 coding DNA: TGTGCCACCAAGATCGACAGACAAGAGACCCAGTACTTC. Its protein is CATKIDRQETQYF.

V usage is TRBV11-2 and J usage is TRBJ2-3; 7 bases match TRBD2. This CDR3 is built from 14 residues. The ends lost 6 bases at V and 1 base at J; junction bases unmatched: 4. In germline, CDR1 is SGHAT, CDR2 FQNNGV. CDR3 residues: CASRASGGTDTQYF. The CDR3 nucleotides read TGTGCCAGCAGGGCAAGCGGGGGCACAGATACGCAGTATTTT.

The V call is TRBV29-1, the J call TRBJ1-2; a possible D gene is TRBD1 (5 bases). Trimming took 7 bases from V and 4 from J, leaving 13 bases between them. CDR1 and CDR2 (germline): SQVTM, ANQGSEA. The length of the CDR3 is 12 residues. CDR3 residues: CSANKGIYGYTF. DNA of the CDR3: TGCAGCGCTAATAAGGGGATCTATGGCTACACCTTC.

The gene calls are TRBV10-3 and TRBJ1-6; D unresolved. The CDR3 is 13 residues long. Germline CDR1 is ENHRY and CDR2 is SYGVKD. V shed 0 bases and J shed 13 bases, with 10 bases lying between them. For the CDR3, the DNA is TGTGCCATCAGTGAGTCGATCAGAAGTCCCCTCCACTTT. Encoded protein: CAISESIRSPLHF.

The genes are TRBV5-1 and TRBJ2-5; 9 positions agree with TRBD2. The trim removed 2 bases at V and 5 bases at J, leaving 7 bases unmatched. The CDR3 length is 15 residues. Germline V gene data show CDR1 as SGHRS and CDR2 as YFSETQ. CDR3 loop: CASSFSLAGSETQYF. CDR3 bases: TGCGCCAGCAGCTTCTCTCTAGCGGGAAGTGAGACCCAGTACTTC.

This clone appeared a few times. This chain uses TRBV3-1 (or the pseudogene TRBV3-2) with TRBJ2-5, with D possibly being TRBD2 (6 bases). CDR3 length: 16 amino acids. Trimming shortened V by 5 bases and J by 2 bases, and 18 bases separated the two germline ends. CDR1 and CDR2 from the germline V gene are LGHDT and YNNKEL (reference sequence). In nucleotides, the CDR3 is TGTGCCAGCAGCGAGGGTGGGGGAGGACCTCAAGAGACCCAGTACTTC. Translating gives CASSEGGGGPQETQYF.

The V gene is TRBV6-4, the J gene TRBJ1-5; D gene unclear. Germline loops: CDR1 MRHNA, CDR2 SNTAGT. The CDR3 sequence is 14 residues long. V was cut by 3 bases and J by 0 bases, with 6 bases left in between. The CDR3 DNA follows: TGTGCCAGCAGTGAAGTAGATAGCAATCAGCCCCAGCATTTT. Translating it yields CASSEVDSNQPQHF.

The V call is TRBV5-4, the J call TRBJ2-1, with D possibly being TRBD2 (5 bases). Germline V CDR1 and CDR2: SGHNT, YYREEE (reference sequence). The CDR3 has 13 residues. Trimming left V 4 bases short and J 5 bases short, with 10 bases between. The CDR3 spells CASSGVEDNEQFF. The CDR3 nucleotides read TGTGCCAGCAGCGGGGTGGAGGACAATGAGCAGTTCTTC. The variable domain in full, with the rest retrieved from reference TRBV5-4 and TRBJ2-1, is ETGVTQSPTHLIKTRGQQVTLRCSSQSGHNTVSWYQQALGQGPQFIFQYYREEENGRGNFPPRFSGLQFPNYSSELNVNALELDDSALYLCASSGVEDNEQFFGPGTRLTVL.

J is TRBJ2-3 and V is TRBV11-2; the D gene is possibly TRBD1 (5 bases). Germline V gives CDR1 SGHAT, CDR2 FQNNGV. Trimming removed 5 bases from V and 0 bases from J, with 12 bases in between. CDR3 size: 15 residues. The CDR3 protein is CASSTAGLSTDTQYF. Here the CDR3 DNA reads TGTGCCAGCAGCACTGCAGGGTTAAGCACAGATACGCAGTATTTT.

The V call is TRBV7-8, the J call TRBJ1-1; TRBD1 aligns across 7 bases. Germline V gene sequence: CDR1 SGHVS, CDR2 FQNEAQ. Trimming removed 5 bases from V and 10 bases from J; junction bases left unmatched: 4. The CDR3 extends over 11 amino acids. The CDR3 loop is CASSPRTGAFF. CDR3 nucleotides: TGTGCCAGCAGCCCGCGGACAGGAGCTTTCTTT.

The CDR3 loop is CASSYAEGTGRRNQPQHF. The CDR3 nucleotides are TGTGCCAGCAGTTACGCAGAAGGGACAGGTCGAAGAAATCAGCCCCAGCATTTT. The genes are TRBV6-2 or TRBV6-3 and TRBJ1-5; 8 bases fit TRBD1. The CDR3 is made up of 18 amino acids. The V gene's germline CDR1 is MNHEY and CDR2 SVGEGT. With 2 bases clipped from V and 4 bases from J, the junction kept 13 bases outside the gene matches.

This clone was seen a handful of times. The chain links TRBV9 to TRBJ1-2; no firm D call. Trimming left V 6 bases short and J 6 bases short, with 9 bases between. Germline CDR1 SGDLS, CDR2 YYNGEE. The CDR3 extends over 11 amino acids. The CDR3 DNA reads TGTGCCAGCAAAGACTTAAATGGCTACACCTTC. Its translation is CASKDLNGYTF.

The rearrangement links TRBV12-5 to TRBJ1-3; a possible D gene is TRBD1 (5 bases). The V gene lost 5 bases and the J gene lost 0 bases, with 17 bases spanning the gap. CDR1 and CDR2 from the germline V gene are LGHNT and FRNRAP. The CDR3 runs 17 residues. The CDR3: CASGERGGETSGNTIYF. CDR3 coding DNA: TGTGCTAGTGGTGAGAGGGGCGGGGAGACCTCTGGAAACACCATATATTTT.

Only one count was recorded for this clone. The chain combines TRBV30 with TRBJ1-1; 7 nucleotides agree with TRBD1. Germline V gives CDR1 GTSNPN, CDR2 SVGIG (reference sequence). The CDR3 is made up of 14 amino acids. The V and J ends lost 3 bases and 1 base, in that order; junction bases with no gene match: 5. CDR3 sequence: CAWRLDRANTEAFF. DNA for the CDR3: TGTGCCTGGAGATTAGACAGGGCGAACACTGAAGCTTTCTTT. The whole variable domain, filled in from reference TRBV30 and TRBJ1-1, reads SQTIHQWPATLVQPVGSPLSLECTVEGTSNPNLYWYRQAAGRGLQLLFYSVGIGQISSEVPQNLSASRPQDRQFILSSKKLLLSDSGFYLCAWRLDRANTEAFFGQGTRLTVV.

This chain connects TRBV7-9 to TRBJ2-7; 8 bases are a match to TRBD1. This CDR3 comprises 14 residues. The J segment lost 3 bases and the V segment lost 3 bases, leaving 4 bases of the junction unmatched. CDR1 and CDR2 from the germline V gene are SEHNR and FQNEAQ (reference sequence). The CDR3 DNA sequence: TGTGCCAGCAGCTTGGAAGGACAGGGCTACGAGCAGTACTTC. Its translation is CASSLEGQGYEQYF.

The chain employs TRBV5-1 and TRBJ1-1, with D possibly matching TRBD1 (6 bases). Germline V gene data show CDR1 as SGHRS and CDR2 as YFSETQ. This CDR3 spans 15 amino acids. V lost 0 bases to trimming and J lost 5 bases, with 14 bases between them. CDR3 coding DNA: TGCGCCAGCAGCTTGGCTCAGGGGTCTAAGACTGAAGCTTTCTTT. It codes for CASSLAQGSKTEAFF.

This chain links TRBV5-1 with TRBJ2-2; unclear D gene. This CDR3 contains 15 residues. Per the germline V gene, CDR1 is SGHRS and CDR2 is YFSETQ. V was pared by 0 bases and J by 1 base, with 7 bases between. The CDR3 sequence: CASSLDMWNTGELFF. CDR3 coding DNA: TGCGCCAGCAGCTTGGACATGTGGAACACCGGGGAGCTGTTTTTT.

The chain recombines TRBV18 with TRBJ2-2; 7 nucleotides align to TRBD1. Germline trimming cut 6 bases from V and 4 bases from J; bases unmatched to any gene: 8. CDR1 is KGHSH and CDR2 is LQKENI in the germline V gene. The CDR3 totals 15 residues. Here the CDR3 DNA reads TGTGCCAGCTCGCGACAGGGTCAGGTCACCGGGGAGCTGTTTTTT. This encodes CASSRQGQVTGELFF.

This clone came up once. The V and J genes are TRBV28 and TRBJ1-4; D unresolved. The CDR3 is 18 residues long. V lost 5 bases and J lost 0, with 19 bases in between. The germline gives CDR1 MDHEN, CDR2 SYDVKM. The CDR3 coding sequence is TGTGCCAGCAGTCCCGCCGGGATCTACTTTGCAACTAATGAAAAACTGTTTTTT. Protein: CASSPAGIYFATNEKLFF.

The V and J genes are TRBV19 and TRBJ2-2, with 11 bases matching TRBD2. The V segment lost 10 bases and the J segment 13 bases; nucleotides outside the gene matches: 14. CDR3 length: 14 amino acids. CDR1 and CDR2 (germline): LNHDA, SQIVND (reference sequence). In DNA form, the CDR3 reads TGTGCCACCGAAATGACTAGCGGGAAAAAAGGGCTGTTTTTT. Translation: CATEMTSGKKGLFF.

The chain combines TRBV15 with TRBJ1-2, with D hard to call. Trimming pared 1 base from V and 8 bases from J, leaving 5 bases between. The CDR3 contains 11 residues. Germline V CDR1 and CDR2: LNHNV, YYDKDF (reference sequence). CDR3 residues: CATSRGGGYTF. CDR3 nucleotide sequence: TGTGCCACCAGCAGAGGAGGAGGCTACACCTTC.

V gene TRBV7-3 combines with J gene TRBJ1-1; a possible D gene is TRBD1 (6 bases). In germline, CDR1 is SGHTA, CDR2 FQGTGA. CDR3 length: 13 amino acids. V shed 5 bases and J shed 4 bases, with 11 bases lying between them. The CDR3: CASSRTGSTEAFF. The CDR3 DNA reads TGTGCCAGCAGCCGTACAGGGAGCACTGAAGCTTTCTTT.

The chain couples TRBV5-1 to TRBJ2-4; 9 bases agree with TRBD1. V lost 4 bases to trimming and J lost 1 base; unmatched junction nucleotides: 9. This CDR3 comprises 17 residues. Looked up from germline, CDR1 is SGHRS and CDR2 is YFSETQ. CDR3 amino acids: CASSPIRGQGAKNIQYF. The DNA of the CDR3 is TGCGCCAGCAGCCCTATTCGAGGACAGGGGGCCAAAAACATTCAGTACTTC. Complete variable domain (other parts from reference TRBV5-1 and TRBJ2-4): KAGVTQTPRYLIKTRGQQVTLSCSPISGHRSVSWYQQTPGQGLQFLFEYFSETQRNKGNFPGRFSGRQFSNSRSEMNVSTLELGDSALYLCASSPIRGQGAKNIQYFGAGTRLSVL.

The CDR3, as DNA: TGTGCCAGCAGCCAAGTGAGCTACGAGCAGTACTTC. Residues: CASSQVSYEQYF. The J gene is TRBJ2-7, the V gene TRBV3-1 (or the pseudogene TRBV3-2), with D unclear. Looked up from germline, CDR1 is LGHDT and CDR2 is YNNKEL (reference sequence). Between the trimmed V and J ends, which lost 1 base and 3 bases, there was a span of 4 bases. The CDR3 runs 12 residues.

This chain links TRBV27 with TRBJ2-1, with 9 positions matching TRBD2. V shed 5 bases and J 7 bases; nucleotides not matched to a gene: 12. CDR3 length: 16 amino acids. Germline CDR1 MNHEY, CDR2 SMNVEV (reference sequence). The DNA for the CDR3 is TGTGCCAGCAGTCCTAGGGTAGGCGGGAGGGGTAATGAGCAGTTCTTC. This encodes CASSPRVGGRGNEQFF.

The rearrangement links TRBV6-1 to TRBJ2-2, with 11 bases lining up with TRBD2. Germline CDR1 MNHNS, CDR2 SASEGT. The trim removed 0 bases at V and 4 bases at J, leaving 4 bases unmatched. This CDR3 contains 17 residues. CDR3 DNA sequence: TGTGCCAGCAGTGAAGCTAGCGGGAGGGTGGGCACCGGGGAGCTGTTTTTT. Protein product: CASSEASGRVGTGELFF.

The chain links TRBV7-9 to TRBJ2-6; the D gene is possibly TRBD2 (6 bases). The V end was cut by 6 bases, the J end by 0 bases, with 18 bases between. Germline-derived CDR1 and CDR2 are SEHNR and FQNEAQ (reference sequence). The CDR3 runs to 18 residues. This CDR3 reads CASSSRASATSGANVLTF. The CDR3 region has the DNA TGTGCCAGCAGTTCACGGGCTAGCGCGACCTCTGGGGCCAACGTCCTGACTTTC. Using reference TRBV7-9 and TRBJ2-6 for the parts outside the CDR3, the full variable domain is DTGVSQNPRHKITKRGQNVTFRCDPISEHNRLYWYRQTLGQGPEFLTYFQNEAQLEKSRLLSDRFSAERPKGSFSTLEIQRTEQGDSAMYLCASSSRASATSGANVLTFGAGSRLTVL.

V and J are TRBV24-1 and TRBJ2-7; D call uncertain. CDR1 is KGHDR, CDR2 SFDVKD, per germline. V was cut by 6 bases and J by 4 bases, with 12 bases left in between. This CDR3 has 13 residues. The chain's CDR3 is CATSSEDTYEQYF. The CDR3 DNA follows: TGTGCCACCAGTTCTGAGGATACTTACGAGCAGTACTTC.

The V call is TRBV19, the J call TRBJ1-5; 7 nucleotides agree with TRBD1. The germline CDR1 and CDR2 sequences are LNHDA and SQIVND (reference sequence). The CDR3 sequence is 16 residues long. V shed 6 bases and J 1 base; nucleotides not matched to a gene: 9. The CDR3 protein is CASSYYLGQSNQPQHF. The CDR3 DNA reads as TGTGCCAGTAGCTATTACCTGGGACAGAGCAATCAGCCCCAGCATTTT.

The CDR3 DNA follows: TGTGCCAGCAGCAGGAATCAGGGGGTTGAAGCTTTCTTT. This encodes CASSRNQGVEAFF. The chain carries TRBV12-3 or TRBV12-4 and TRBJ1-1, with 7 bases identical to TRBD1. The junction had 8 bases not matched to a gene; V was cut back by 6 bases and J by 7 bases. CDR3 size: 13 residues.